This paragraph reports one T cell receptor beta chain. TCRdb's copy holds only in-frame clones and misses some; the assay was immunoSEQ multiplex PCR. The sample records around 2.5 million clones, more than 85% being singletons. Per the germline V gene, CDR1 is SGHRS and CDR2 is YFSETQ. The CDR3 sequence is 16 residues long. Trimming shortened V by 4 bases and J by 0 bases, and 11 bases separated the two germline ends. This entry belongs to a study of shared clonotypes between healthy human individuals. Study-wide background: Each donor's CD4 naive and CD4 memory cells filled three plates apiece, CD8 naive two, and CD8 memory one.

The TCR originated in a man between 18 and 35 years old in good health. Some clones in this sample may be carry-over from other donors' samples. Sequenced material: naive CD4+ T cells from PBMCs. Specified subset: CD45RA+ positively selected. The genes are TRBV5-1 and TRBJ1-6; tentatively, D is TRBD1 (5 bases). The CDR3 coding sequence is TGCGCCAGCAGCGGGGACGGCAACTCCTATAATTCACCCCTCCACTTT. Protein: CASSGDGNSYNSPLHF.